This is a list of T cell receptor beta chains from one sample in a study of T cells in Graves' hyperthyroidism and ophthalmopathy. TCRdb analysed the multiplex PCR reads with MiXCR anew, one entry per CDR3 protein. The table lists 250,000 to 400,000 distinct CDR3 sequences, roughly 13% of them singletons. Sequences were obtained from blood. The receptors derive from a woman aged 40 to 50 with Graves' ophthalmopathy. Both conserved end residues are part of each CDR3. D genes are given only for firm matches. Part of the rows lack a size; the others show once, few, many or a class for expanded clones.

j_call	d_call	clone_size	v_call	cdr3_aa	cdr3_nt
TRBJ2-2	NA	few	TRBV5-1	CASSSGRTGELFF	TGCGCCAGCAGCTCGGGGCGCACCGGGGAGCTGTTTTTT
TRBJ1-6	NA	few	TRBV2	CASSGQPYNSPLHF	TGTGCCAGCAGTGGTCAGCCCTATAATTCACCCCTCCACTTT
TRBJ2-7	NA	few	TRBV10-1	CASWWGDCLNYEQYF	TGCGCCAGCTGGTGGGGGGACTGCCTCAACTACGAGCAGTACTTC
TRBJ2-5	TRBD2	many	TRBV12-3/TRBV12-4	CASSPLSGGAGFETQYF	TGTGCCAGCAGTCCCCTGAGCGGGGGGGCTGGGTTTGAGACCCAGTACTTC
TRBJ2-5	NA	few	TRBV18	CASSPPTGETQYF	TGTGCCAGCTCACCACCGACGGGAGAGACCCAGTACTTC
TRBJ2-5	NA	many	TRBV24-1	CATSEVGPLYQETQYF	TGTGCCACCAGTGAAGTGGGACCGCTGTACCAAGAGACCCAGTACTTC
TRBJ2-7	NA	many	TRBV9	CASSVGAGLPHYEQYF	TGTGCCAGCAGCGTAGGGGCGGGACTCCCTCACTACGAGCAGTACTTC
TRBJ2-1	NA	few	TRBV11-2	CASSLVRQRDNEQFF	TGTGCCAGCAGCTTGGTACGGCAGCGTGACAATGAGCAGTTCTTC
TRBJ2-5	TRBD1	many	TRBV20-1	CSASGTGSSQRETQYF	TGCAGTGCATCCGGGACAGGGAGTTCGCAGAGGGAGACCCAGTACTTC
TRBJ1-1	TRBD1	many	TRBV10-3	CAGGTGASYMNTEAFF	TGTGCCGGTGGGACAGGGGCCAGTTATATGAACACTGAAGCTTTCTTT
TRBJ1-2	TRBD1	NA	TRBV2	CASSGTGSGYGYTF	TGTGCCAGCTCCGGGACAGGGTCAGGCTATGGCTACACCTTC
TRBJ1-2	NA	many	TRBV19	CASTTGWKDHGYTF	TGTGCCAGTACCACAGGGTGGAAGGACCATGGCTACACCTTC
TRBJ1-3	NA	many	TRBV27	CASSLSSGLGNTIYF	TGTGCCAGCAGTTTATCTTCGGGGTTGGGAAACACCATATATTTT
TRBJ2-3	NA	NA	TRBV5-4	CASSPPKPVTDTQYF	TGTGCCAGCAGCCCTCCAAAACCCGTCACAGATACGCAGTATTTT
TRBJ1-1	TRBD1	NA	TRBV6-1	CASIGTGGTEAFF	TGTGCCAGCATCGGAACAGGGGGCACTGAAGCTTTCTTT
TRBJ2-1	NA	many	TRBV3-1	CASSQLVDNEQFF	TGTGCCAGCAGCCAACTCGTAGACAATGAGCAGTTCTTC
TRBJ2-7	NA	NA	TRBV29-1	CSVEERPNYEQYF	TGCAGCGTTGAAGAGAGACCTAACTACGAGCAGTACTTC
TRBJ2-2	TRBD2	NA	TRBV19	CASRGTSGSGELFF	TGTGCCAGTAGGGGGACTAGCGGGAGCGGGGAGCTGTTTTTT
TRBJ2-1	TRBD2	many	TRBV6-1	CASRAGSGKSSYNEQFF	TGTGCCAGCAGGGCGGGCAGCGGGAAAAGCTCCTACAATGAGCAGTTCTTC
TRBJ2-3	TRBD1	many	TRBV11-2	CASSLAALQGADTQYF	TGTGCCAGCAGCTTAGCGGCCCTCCAGGGGGCAGATACGCAGTATTTT
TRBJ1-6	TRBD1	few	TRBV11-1	CTSSSDRAYSPLHF	TGTACCAGCAGCTCGGACAGGGCATATTCACCCCTCCACTTT
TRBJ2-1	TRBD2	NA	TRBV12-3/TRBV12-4	CASSPLVGRSRSSYNEQFF	TGTGCCAGCTCACCACTGGTCGGGAGGTCAAGAAGCTCCTACAATGAGCAGTTCTTC
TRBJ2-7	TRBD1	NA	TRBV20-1	CSALNAGTGTYEQYF	TGCAGTGCTTTAAACGCCGGGACAGGGACCTACGAGCAGTACTTC
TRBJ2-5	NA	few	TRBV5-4	CASSLSLATQETQYF	TGTGCCAGCAGCTTGAGCTTGGCCACCCAAGAGACCCAGTACTTC
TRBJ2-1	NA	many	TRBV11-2	CASSLIVNSYNEQFF	TGTGCCAGCAGCTTAATAGTCAATTCCTACAATGAGCAGTTCTTC
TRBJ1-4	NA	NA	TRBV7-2	CASSHYTLKTKPTNEKLFF	TGTGCCAGCAGCCATTACACCCTAAAGACCAAACCAACTAATGAAAAACTGTTTTTT
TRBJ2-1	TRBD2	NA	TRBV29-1	CSVGSGGGPYNEQFF	TGCAGCGTGGGTTCGGGAGGCGGGCCCTACAATGAGCAGTTCTTC
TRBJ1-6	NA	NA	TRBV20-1	CSARDRFDGGNSPLHF	TGCAGTGCTAGAGATCGCTTCGACGGGGGGAATTCACCCCTCCACTTT
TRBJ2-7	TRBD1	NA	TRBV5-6	CASSPDRDSSYEQYF	TGTGCCAGCAGCCCGGACAGGGATAGCTCCTACGAGCAGTACTTC
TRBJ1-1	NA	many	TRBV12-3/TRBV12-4	CASRGRSVAAEAFF	TGTGCCAGCAGGGGGCGTAGCGTAGCGGCTGAAGCTTTCTTT
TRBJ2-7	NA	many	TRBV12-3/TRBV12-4	CASSLGSQSGEQYF	TGTGCCAGCAGTTTGGGTAGCCAGTCTGGCGAGCAGTACTTC
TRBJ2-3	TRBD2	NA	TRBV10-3	CAISEIGFSGGLQNTDTQYF	TGTGCCATCAGTGAGATAGGATTCAGCGGGGGCCTTCAAAACACAGATACGCAGTATTTT
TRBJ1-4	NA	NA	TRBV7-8	CASSVGGGRSEKLFF	TGTGCCAGCAGCGTAGGCGGGGGGCGCTCTGAAAAACTGTTTTTT
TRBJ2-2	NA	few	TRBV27	CASSLLTGELFF	TGTGCCAGCAGTTTACTAACCGGGGAGCTGTTTTTT
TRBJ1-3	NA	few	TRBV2	CASSVTVPATGNTIYF	TGTGCCAGCAGTGTGACAGTCCCGGCCACTGGAAACACCATATATTTT
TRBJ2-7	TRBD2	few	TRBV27	CASSFPRGGAHEQYF	TGTGCCAGCAGTTTCCCAAGGGGAGGGGCCCACGAGCAGTACTTC
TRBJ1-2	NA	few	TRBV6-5	CASSYRGGYGYTF	TGTGCCAGCAGTTACCGGGGGGGCTATGGCTACACCTTC
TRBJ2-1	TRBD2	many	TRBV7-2	CASSFSGGNYNEQFF	TGTGCCAGCAGCTTTAGCGGGGGGAACTACAATGAGCAGTTCTTC
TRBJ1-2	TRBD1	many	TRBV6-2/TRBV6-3	CASSPRTGNQYGYTF	TGTGCCAGCAGTCCCCGGACAGGGAATCAATATGGCTACACCTTC
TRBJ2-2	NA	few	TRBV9	CASSAQGGHTGELFF	TGTGCCAGCAGCGCTCAGGGGGGGCACACCGGGGAGCTGTTTTTT
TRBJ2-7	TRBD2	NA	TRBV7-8	CASSLPSGSRNEQYF	TGTGCCAGCAGCTTACCTAGCGGGAGTAGGAACGAGCAGTACTTC
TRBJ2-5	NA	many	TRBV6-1	CASSEPGTQYF	TGTGCCAGCAGTGAACCCGGAACCCAGTACTTC
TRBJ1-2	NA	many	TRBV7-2	CASSLGLTHGYTF	TGTGCCAGCAGCTTAGGCCTAACTCATGGCTACACCTTC
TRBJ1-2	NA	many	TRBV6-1	CASSSTIKNYGYTF	TGTGCCAGCAGTAGCACAATAAAGAACTATGGCTACACCTTC
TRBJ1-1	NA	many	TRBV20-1	CSAGRNTEAFF	TGCAGTGCTGGGAGGAACACTGAAGCTTTCTTT
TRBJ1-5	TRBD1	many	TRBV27	CASSWDSSQPQHF	TGTGCCAGCAGTTGGGACAGTAGTCAGCCCCAGCATTTT
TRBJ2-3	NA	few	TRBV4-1	CASSQFYRARTDTQYF	TGCGCCAGCAGCCAGTTTTACCGGGCCCGCACAGATACGCAGTATTTT
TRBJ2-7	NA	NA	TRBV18	CASSPSQGSHEQYF	TGTGCCAGCTCACCGAGTCAGGGGAGCCACGAGCAGTACTTC
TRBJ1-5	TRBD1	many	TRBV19	CASSTSDRGSQPQHF	TGTGCCAGTAGTACCTCCGACAGGGGGAGTCAGCCCCAGCATTTT
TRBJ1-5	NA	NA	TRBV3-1	CASSQDQPQHF	TGTGCCAGCAGCCAAGATCAGCCCCAGCATTTT
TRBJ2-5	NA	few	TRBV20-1	CSAREFGGGQETQYF	TGCAGTGCTAGAGAGTTTGGCGGGGGACAGGAGACCCAGTACTTC
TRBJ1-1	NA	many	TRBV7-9	CASSLDEHRAFF	TGTGCCAGCAGCTTAGATGAGCACAGAGCTTTCTTT